Shown below are 29 T cell receptor beta chains from a single sample sequenced in a study of radiation and T cells in renal cell carcinoma. Method: immunoSEQ multiplex PCR; TCRdb's copy keeps in-frame clones and lacks some. Among around 180,000 clones listed, 88% were seen once. Time point indicated: blood 4 weeks post-SBRT, at nephrectomy. The treatment here: 15 Gy SBRT to primary tumor, nephrectomy 4 weeks later. Specimen: blood, collected from a patient whose treatment included radiotherapy and nephrectomy. The receptors here all came from a woman in her fifties or sixties with renal cell carcinoma.

This chain links TRBV19 with TRBJ1-4, with a weak D call TRBD1 (5 bases). Trimming stripped 2 bases from V and 3 bases from J, with 10 bases between. The CDR3 covers 15 residues. CDR1 and CDR2 from the germline V gene are LNHDA and SQIVND (reference sequence). This CDR3 is CASSIRPGPNEKLFF. The DNA of the CDR3 is TGTGCCAGTAGTATACGCCCGGGACCTAATGAAAAACTGTTTTTT.

The chain employs TRBV30 and TRBJ2-5; no clear D. Between the trimmed V and J ends, which lost 2 bases and 2 bases, there was a span of 9 bases. Germline assignment: CDR1 GTSNPN and CDR2 SVGIG (reference sequence). This CDR3 region has 13 residues. CDR3 in DNA: TGTGCCTGGAGTTACTCTATTCAAGAGACCCAGTACTTC. Translation: CAWSYSIQETQYF. Combining the CDR3 with reference TRBV30 and TRBJ2-5 gives the whole variable domain SQTIHQWPATLVQPVGSPLSLECTVEGTSNPNLYWYRQAAGRGLQLLFYSVGIGQISSEVPQNLSASRPQDRQFILSSKKLLLSDSGFYLCAWSYSIQETQYFGPGTRLLVL.

This clone appeared a few times. The chain links TRBV7-2 to TRBJ2-7; D unclear. Germline loops: CDR1 SGHTA, CDR2 FQGNSA. The CDR3 loop spans 14 amino acids. V shed 3 bases and J shed 2 bases, with 11 bases lying between them. The CDR3 nucleotides read TGTGCCAGCAGCTTCCATCCTGGGACCTACGAGCAGTACTTC. Residues: CASSFHPGTYEQYF. Together with reference TRBV7-2 and TRBJ2-7, the CDR3 gives the full variable domain: GAGVSQSPSNKVTEKGKDVELRCDPISGHTALYWYRQSLGQGLEFLIYFQGNSAPDKSGLPSDRFSAERTGGSVSTLTIQRTQQEDSAVYLCASSFHPGTYEQYFGPGTRLTVT.

The chain links TRBV19 to TRBJ1-5; 8 bases match TRBD1. Germline V CDR1 and CDR2: LNHDA, SQIVND (reference sequence). The CDR3 runs to 15 residues. V shed 6 bases and J 3 bases; nucleotides not matched to a gene: 7. The CDR3 DNA reads TGTGCCAGTAGCCTGGACAGGGAAGACAATCAGCCCCAGCATTTT. Translation: CASSLDREDNQPQHF.

The chain recombines TRBV6-5 with TRBJ2-5; 7 nucleotides agree with TRBD1. Germline V gene data show CDR1 as MNHEY and CDR2 as SVGAGI. CDR3 length equals 15 residues. With V trimmed by 2 bases and J by 5 bases, 8 bases remained unmatched. The CDR3 sequence: CASSYQTGVGETQYF. DNA of the CDR3: TGTGCCAGCAGTTACCAAACAGGGGTAGGGGAGACCCAGTACTTC.

V and J are TRBV15 and TRBJ1-3; D uncertain. V was cut by 3 bases and J by 0 bases, with 6 bases left in between. The CDR3 is 14 amino acids. Germline V gene lookup returns CDR1 LNHNV and CDR2 YYDKDF (reference sequence). Here the CDR3 reads CATSRARSGNTIYF. The CDR3 coding sequence is TGTGCCACCAGCAGGGCCCGCTCTGGAAACACCATATATTTT.

The V gene is TRBV5-4, the J gene TRBJ2-5; 8 positions agree with TRBD1. The J segment lost 0 bases and the V segment lost 4 bases, leaving 5 bases of the junction unmatched. Germline V CDR1 and CDR2: SGHNT, YYREEE (reference sequence). This CDR3 is built from 15 residues. The CDR3 sequence: CASSPQTGDQETQYF. In nucleotides, the CDR3 is TGTGCCAGCAGCCCACAGACAGGGGACCAAGAGACCCAGTACTTC.

The rearrangement uses TRBV5-1 and TRBJ1-1; unclear D gene. The CDR3 sequence is 13 residues long. The ends were cut back, 2 bases at V and 3 bases at J, with 8 bases in the middle. Germline V lookup: CDR1 SGHRS, CDR2 YFSETQ. CDR3 DNA sequence: TGCGCCAGCAGCTTCGGTGAAGACACTGAAGCTTTCTTT. Protein product: CASSFGEDTEAFF.

The chain carries TRBV6-5 and TRBJ1-2; TRBD1 matches 7 bases. J lost 5 bases, V lost 6 bases, and 6 bases had no gene match. This CDR3 has 13 amino acids. Germline V CDR1 and CDR2: MNHEY, SVGAGI. CDR3 nucleotides: TGTGCCAGCAGGGACAGGAGCTTGTATGGCTACACCTTC. It specifies CASRDRSLYGYTF.

The sample holds one count of this clone. Different DNA sequences within this sample yield the same CDR3. The chain joins TRBV9 to TRBJ1-1; D remains unclear. This CDR3 region has 13 residues. V shed 0 bases and J shed 1 base, with 4 bases lying between them. The germline gives CDR1 SGDLS, CDR2 YYNGEE. CDR3 protein: CASSVEGNTEAFF. The CDR3 nucleotides read TGTGCCAGCAGCGTAGAAGGGAACACTGAAGCTTTCTTT.

V usage is TRBV5-1 and J usage is TRBJ2-7; D not certain. The length of the CDR3 is 14 residues. Germline assignment: CDR1 SGHRS and CDR2 YFSETQ. Deletions cut 7 bases from V and 3 bases from J, with 17 bases between. The CDR3 sequence: CASAAPSALYEQYF. The CDR3 DNA reads TGCGCCAGCGCCGCCCCCAGCGCCCTCTACGAGCAGTACTTC.

The chain has TRBV7-3 and TRBJ2-1, with 13 bases that match TRBD2. The CDR3 contains 15 residues. Germline CDR1 and CDR2: SGHTA and FQGTGA. Trimming removed 5 bases from V and 6 bases from J; junction bases left unmatched: 4. CDR3 sequence reads: CASSPTSGGANEQFF. The CDR3 DNA reads TGTGCCAGCAGCCCTACTAGCGGGGGGGCCAATGAGCAGTTCTTC.

The chain carries TRBV6-6 and TRBJ2-2; TRBD1 aligns across 7 bases. CDR1 and CDR2 from the germline V gene are MNHNY and SVGAGI (reference sequence). The length of the CDR3 is 13 residues. V lost 6 bases, J lost 6 bases, and 4 bases stayed unmatched. The CDR3: CASSKQGPGELFF. The CDR3 bases are TGTGCCAGCAGCAAACAGGGGCCCGGGGAGCTGTTTTTT.

This clone came up a few times. The sample has other DNA sequences that encode this CDR3 too. The chain employs TRBV19 and TRBJ1-5; weak D call: TRBD1 (5 bases). Germline assignment: CDR1 LNHDA and CDR2 SQIVND (reference sequence). This CDR3 comprises 13 residues. The V end lost 3 bases, the J end lost 4 bases, and 7 bases lay between the germline ends. The CDR3 DNA follows: TGTGCCAGTAGTATCGGGGGGAATCAGCCCCAGCATTTT. Translation gives CASSIGGNQPQHF.

The V gene is TRBV19, the J gene TRBJ2-5, with 7 nucleotides matching TRBD1. Looked up from germline, CDR1 is LNHDA and CDR2 is SQIVND (reference sequence). The CDR3 is 13 residues long. The junction had 4 bases not matched to a gene; V was cut back by 6 bases and J by 3 bases. This CDR3 is CASRDRSEETQYF. The CDR3, as DNA: TGTGCCAGTAGGGACAGGAGCGAAGAGACCCAGTACTTC.

The chain combines TRBV5-1 with TRBJ2-7; 9 bases align to TRBD1. Germline V gene data show CDR1 as SGHRS and CDR2 as YFSETQ. The CDR3 spans 15 residues. V trimming: 4 bases; J trimming: 2 bases; junction bases outside the gene matches: 7. The CDR3 loop is CASSPDRGGTYEQYF. CDR3 nucleotides: TGCGCCAGCAGCCCGGACAGGGGAGGGACCTACGAGCAGTACTTC.

The V and J genes are TRBV7-2 and TRBJ2-7; a possible D gene is TRBD2 (5 bases). The CDR3 is 14 residues long. The V and J ends lost 5 bases and 7 bases respectively, with 18 bases between them. Germline CDR1 reads SGHTA; CDR2 reads FQGNSA. This CDR3 reads CASSIGLTSVEQYF. CDR3 DNA: TGTGCCAGCAGCATCGGACTGACCTCGGTGGAGCAGTACTTC.

The chain employs TRBV14 and TRBJ2-7; tentatively, D is TRBD2 (6 bases). Trimming stripped 4 bases from V and 1 base from J, with 14 bases between. The germline gives CDR1 SGHDN, CDR2 FVKESK. The CDR3 contains 15 residues. In DNA, the CDR3 is TGTGCCAGCAGCCCCGGTCGGCGGGGTTCCTACGAGCAGTACTTC. It is translated as CASSPGRRGSYEQYF.

The V gene is TRBV19, the J gene TRBJ2-7; TRBD1 agrees at 11 bases. Germline V gene lookup returns CDR1 LNHDA and CDR2 SQIVND (reference sequence). There are 14 residues in the CDR3. V trimming: 3 bases; J trimming: 3 bases; junction bases outside the gene matches: 1. The CDR3 reads CASSIGTGGYEQYF. DNA for the CDR3: TGTGCCAGTAGTATCGGGACAGGGGGCTACGAGCAGTACTTC.

The chain is built from TRBV29-1 and TRBJ2-2; perhaps TRBD2 as D (5 bases). Germline lookup yields CDR1 SQVTM and CDR2 ANQGSEA. The length of the CDR3 is 13 residues. Trimming stripped 1 base from V and 4 bases from J, with 7 bases between. The CDR3 loop reads CSVEVGGTGELFF. The CDR3 DNA reads as TGCAGCGTTGAAGTCGGAGGCACCGGGGAGCTGTTTTTT.

This chain connects TRBV5-6 to TRBJ2-2; 7 bases match TRBD1. Trimming took 4 bases from V and 3 from J; bases not matched to a gene: 12. CDR1 and CDR2 (germline): SGHDT, YYEEEE. The CDR3 totals 17 residues. CDR3 residues: CASSPVRQGLDTGELFF. The CDR3 DNA reads as TGTGCCAGCAGCCCGGTTCGACAGGGATTGGACACCGGGGAGCTGTTTTTT.

A single count supports this clone. The V and J genes are TRBV2 and TRBJ1-6; D is unclear. CDR1 and CDR2 from the germline V gene are SNHLY and FYNNEI. Trimming took 4 bases from V and 8 from J, leaving 15 bases between them. This CDR3 region has 15 residues. DNA for the CDR3: TGTGCCAGCAGTGGACGGGTCGTCGCGTATTCACCCCTCCACTTT. Amino acid sequence: CASSGRVVAYSPLHF.

V is TRBV4-2 and J is TRBJ2-1; D might be TRBD2 (6 bases). The CDR3 contains 18 residues. Per germline, CDR1 LGHNA and CDR2 YNFKEQ. The V end was cut by 1 base, the J end by 1 base, with 17 bases between. In DNA form, the CDR3 reads TGTGCCAGCAGCCAAGTGGTGGTTGGCGGGGTTTCCTACAATGAGCAGTTCTTC. Protein product: CASSQVVVGGVSYNEQFF.

This rearrangement joins TRBV7-9 to TRBJ2-3, with 10 bases lining up with TRBD2. V trimming: 0 bases; J trimming: 4 bases; junction bases outside the gene matches: 1. CDR1 is SEHNR and CDR2 is FQNEAQ in the germline V gene (reference sequence). There are 15 residues in the CDR3. CDR3 bases: TGTGCCAGCAGCTTAGCTAGCGGGGGGCCAGATACGCAGTATTTT. It translates to CASSLASGGPDTQYF.

V is TRBV2 and J is TRBJ1-2; 7 nucleotides agree with TRBD1. Looked up from germline, CDR1 is SNHLY and CDR2 is FYNNEI. The CDR3 is 12 residues long. V lost 7 bases and J lost 4; bases outside the gene matches: 3. Here the CDR3 reads CASNWDSYGYTF. The CDR3 region has the DNA TGTGCCAGCAACTGGGACAGCTATGGCTACACCTTC.

This chain joins TRBV5-6 and TRBJ2-5; possible D gene TRBD2, 7 bases. This CDR3 contains 13 residues. The germline V gene has CDR1 SGHDT and CDR2 YYEEEE. Between the trimmed V and J ends, which lost 4 bases and 4 bases, there was a span of 11 bases. The DNA for the CDR3 is TGTGCCAGCAGCCTGGGGGGGCCAGAGACCCAGTACTTC. Translating it yields CASSLGGPETQYF.

This sequence joins TRBV29-1 and TRBJ2-3, with 7 positions matching TRBD2. This CDR3 has 15 amino acids. V gave up 3 bases and J gave up 2 bases; unmatched junction bases: 8. Germline V gene lookup returns CDR1 SQVTM and CDR2 ANQGSEA. The CDR3 is CSVESPSGLTDTQYF. In nucleotides, the CDR3 is TGCAGCGTTGAGTCCCCTAGCGGACTCACAGATACGCAGTATTTT.

The chain joins TRBV19 to TRBJ2-6; TRBD2 is a possible D gene (5 bases). Trimming removed 2 bases from V and 0 bases from J, with 11 bases in between. CDR1 LNHDA and CDR2 SQIVND come from the germline V gene (reference sequence). The CDR3 runs to 17 residues. The CDR3 bases are TGTGCCAGTAGTATAACCGGGGTGAACTCTGGGGCCAACGTCCTGACTTTC. This encodes CASSITGVNSGANVLTF.

The V call is TRBV12-1, the J call TRBJ2-5; TRBD1 is taken as the D call from the table, unchecked against the DNA. TRBV12-1 is deemed a pseudogene. The CDR3 is 16 amino acids. CDR3 sequence (DNA): TGTGCCAGCAGCTTAGACCCAGGGACAGGGCAAGAGACCCAGTACTTC. Its translation: CASSLDPGTGQETQYF.